What follows describes a single TCR beta chain. Its antigen has not been determined. Base qualities are missing; no much larger clone stands one base away. Libraries were constructed by the immunoSEQ multiplex PCR assay. For the multiplex PCR, a mixture combining 60 forward primers for TCR Vbeta segments and 13 reverse primers for TCR Jbeta segments was used. The CDR3 region of rearranged TCR beta genes was amplified from genomic DNA with a multiplex PCR assay. The Illumina HiSeq System was used to sequence the amplified TCR beta libraries as 87-base-pair reads. In the authors' own workflow: In a later analysis, tens of millions of unique TCR beta chains were counted across the approximately 620 repertoires, and about 9.9 million of these chains were shared by at least two donors. Raw reads were error-corrected and collapsed into unique sequences with a nearest-neighbor algorithm that merged closely related sequences to remove PCR and sequencing errors. To assign V, D and J gene segments, CDR3 sequences were aligned to IMGT reference sequences. For a sequence to be retained, at least a six-nucleotide match to both a V gene segment and a J gene segment was required. Rearrangements were classified as productive when the CDR3 lacked stop codons and remained in frame with V and J, and all other rearrangements were classified as non-productive. Following IMGT convention, CDR3 was defined as the stretch from the second conserved V-encoded cysteine to the conserved J-encoded phenylalanine. The earlier analysis of fewer than 750 of the donors excluded sequences that lacked an unambiguous match to a single V gene segment. In an earlier analysis of approximately 590 of the donors, a V segment was called functional when productive rearrangements were above 56.7%, and segregating when the standard deviation between donors exceeded 5%. A statistical classification framework was developed to diagnose cytomegalovirus status using the catalog of TCR beta chain sequences. In a later analysis, TCR nucleotide sequences were compared against IMGT/GENE-DB human TR gene sequences so that V and J genes could be assigned. The TCRdist pipeline was used in a later analysis to assign CDR3 sequences and most-parsimonious VDJ recombination scenarios. In a later analysis, every TCR beta chain was defined by the combination of its CDR3 amino acid sequence and its V-gene family, and reads without a unique V-gene family were dropped. In a later analysis, fewer than 600 highly shared, low-generation-probability nucleotide sequences were removed to address suspected cross-contamination and a sequencing artifact. In a later analysis, a clonal expansion index for each public chain was calculated from normalized within-repertoire ranks of inferred template counts. In a later analysis, generation probabilities were computed with a VDJ recombination model fitted to out-of-frame rearrangements, and the resulting probabilities were checked against IGoR. In a later analysis, TCR-TCR, TCR-HLA and TCR-CMV co-occurrence was scored with hypergeometric tests, and a repertoire-size bias correction was applied to TCR pairs. To estimate false discovery rates, a later analysis permuted the HLA or CMV assignments 20 times. In a later analysis, co-occurring TCRs were grouped with DBSCAN, and TCRdist sequence similarity was added when clustering was performed within HLA-allele-positive subsets. Co-occurrence clustering excluded repertoires with fewer than 30,000 or more than 120,000 public chains, plus five with anomalous nucleotide sharing. TCRdb took this table from immuneACCESS and kept in-frame rearrangements with V and J called. Such tables lack part of the clones; where checked against another copy, unresolved V genes explain under half of the gap, and the rest is unexplained. The V and J calls and the clone size are those of that table, but D and trimming were determined from the DNA. The sample records approximately 160,000 clones, 68% of which are singletons. The ten largest make up less than 1.5% of the sample.

The record originates from a study of cytomegalovirus exposure and HLA in healthy donors listed by TCRdb under 2017. About the investigation overall: An earlier analysis of approximately 640 of the donors reported 250 to 350 Gb of sequence data and 117 million unique TCR beta sequences from about 200 million T cells. Typing coverage differed by locus: A, B, C, DRB1 and DQB1 were typed in about 620-630 donors, DQA1 in approximately 520, DPA1 in some 570, and DPB1 in 472. All discovery cohort repertoires had been generated using a single sequencing platform. Alongside the repertoire data, information on donor age, sex, ethnicity and CMV serostatus was compiled. The study profiled the T cell repertoires of about 640 subjects by immunosequencing and related them to cytomegalovirus serostatus. The study aimed to test whether cataloging public T cell receptors could reveal signatures of past pathogen exposure. In a later genetic analysis, genome-wide SNP genotypes for about three fifths of the roughly 670 donors were used, and that subset was treated as a discovery cohort. HLA typing covered class I and class II loci at four-digit resolution. A handful of DR-DQ haplotypes were handled as single units for association and clustering because linkage in the cohort was strong. Among roughly 400 genotyped donors of the cohort, an average of around 240,000 unique TCR beta nucleotide sequences was sequenced per donor, of which 15% to 20% were non-productive. Around 330 gigabases of sequencing data and 70 million to 100 million unique TCR sequences made up an early release that covered nearly 650 HLA-typed donors. Of the roughly 400 genotyped donors, approximately 83% fell in the genetic ancestry cluster associated with self-reported Caucasian donors. To predict cytomegalovirus infection status, the study combined high-throughput TCR immunosequencing, statistical association of individual TCRs with disease status, and machine learning. A later analysis re-analyzed previously published TCR beta repertoires from 600 to 850 donors and added high-resolution HLA genotyping to study TCR occurrence patterns. In an earlier analysis of more than 550 of the donors, high-throughput TCR beta sequencing was used to judge whether each TCR beta V gene segment behaved as functional or pseudogenic. The later analysis used no new phenotypic data to find candidate immune exposures, relying instead on TCR beta sequences and their occurrence across donors. Besides the first cohort of 666 subjects, a separate validation cohort made up of roughly 120 different subjects was used.

The study at large found these results: In a later genetic analysis, fewer N-insertions in productive TCRs were reported among donors in an Asian-associated ancestry cluster than the roughly 700-donor mean. Linkage disequilibrium might explain the correlated functional status among segregating V segments, but an unknown experimental factor could not be excluded. Compared with equally common non-associated chains, HLA-associated TCR beta chains in a later analysis were more clonally expanded and had lower generation probabilities. In vitro tests confirmed that a few of the cytomegalovirus-associated TCR beta chains recognize cytomegalovirus antigens. A further reported finding was that TCR beta sequences accurately predicted the HLA-A and HLA-B alleles for most subjects in the first cohort. The authors suggested that the approach could potentially be extended to other disease states and immunological phenotypes. The classifier was reported to diagnose cytomegalovirus status with high specificity and sensitivity in both the original and validation cohorts. The study listed over 150 TCR beta chains as associated with cytomegalovirus. Some IMGT-functional V segments, including TRBV6-2 and TRBV6-3, could not be told apart with the 87-base-pair reads, so those segments were excluded. Because some donors lacked HLA typing at each locus, the association tests relied only on the typed subset. Presence/absence analyses assumed roughly uniform sequencing depth across donors, an assumption that may not hold. Because counts were too low, about 17 rarely observed V segments, including chromosome 9 orphons, were excluded from the earlier analysis of a few hundred of the donors. For the cohort, immune exposure information was limited to CMV serostatus. The sequencing pipeline was judged likely to have produced a cluster of highly shared sequence variants as a technical artifact. Specific HLA alleles were associated with about 17,000 TCR beta sequences at a false discovery rate of 0.05 in a later analysis. Most TCR sequences were observed very rarely across donors, whereas some public TCRs were present in many individuals. According to a later analysis, most CMV-associated TCR beta chains appeared to be HLA-restricted, and the HLA associations seemed to be driven largely by CMV exposure. An association between a missense DCLRE1C variant and V-gene and J-gene trimming of TCR beta chains was found in a later genetic analysis and replicated in an independent cohort. Assigning TCR associations to individual alleles was difficult when HLA alleles, especially DR and DQ, strongly co-occurred. In a later analysis, the rate of TCR association differed among HLA loci, with DRB1 alleles having the most associated TCRs and HLA-C alleles having the fewest. The cohort was sequenced for TCR beta chains only, and without alpha or paired-chain data the features that could be detected were limited. Broadly in line with IMGT annotations, most TCR beta V segments showed up in productive rearrangements about 90% or about 30% of the time in an earlier analysis of around 600 of the donors. In a later analysis, several top co-occurrence clusters were reported to appear linked to parvovirus B19, influenza, CMV and Epstein-Barr virus.

The cohort comprised around 700 healthy bone marrow donors. All cohort members were sampled while nominally healthy, although unrecorded immune exposures were likely present. The donor tested CMV seronegative and was one of the 352 seronegative cohort members. A peripheral blood sample was provided by each donor, and peripheral blood mononuclear cells were used for TCR beta sequencing. The Qiagen DNeasy Blood Extraction Kit was used to extract genomic DNA from the blood cell samples. V ends up 0 bases short and J 5 bases short, with an unmatched junction base count of 1. CDR1 and CDR2, per the germline V gene, are SGHRS and YFSETQ. The CDR3 spans 16 residues, from the cysteine through the phenylalanine. Only the CDR3 DNA is retained, 48 bases long and in frame from the first base.

Sequencing used PBMCs. Recombination linked TRBV5-1 to TRBJ2-1; TRBD2 aligns with 14 central bases. The clonotype originates from a man aged 50 to 60 in good health and CMV-seronegative. The CDR3 reads CASSLGTSGGNNEQFF. The DNA sequence is as follows: TGCGCCAGCAGCTTGGGGACTAGCGGGGGGAACAATGAGCAGTTCTTC.